The clone carrying this TCR beta chain occurred once. These data belong to a study of long-term antiretroviral therapy in people with HIV. Every HIV-positive participant received treatment in the United States. At survey level, the immunoSEQ assay was run in its v3.0 version. Profiling relied on immunoSEQ multiplex PCR, and the TCRdb table lists in-frame clones only, not all of them. The sample shows about 30,000 clones, 85% to 95% of them seen only once. The germline V gene encodes CDR1 LNHDA and CDR2 SQIVND (reference sequence). V dropped 4 bases and J dropped 4 bases, with 12 bases sitting between them. The CDR3 runs to 14 residues.

V gene TRBV19 combines with J gene TRBJ2-3, with TRBD1 as a possible D gene (6 bases). Material: unsorted PBMCs, obtained around 7.4 years after starting antiretroviral therapy. This TCR was sampled from a man in his forties or fifties with HIV. CDR3 DNA: TGTGCCAGTAGTAAAGGTTGGACAGCAGATACGCAGTATTTT. This sequence encodes CASSKGWTADTQYF.